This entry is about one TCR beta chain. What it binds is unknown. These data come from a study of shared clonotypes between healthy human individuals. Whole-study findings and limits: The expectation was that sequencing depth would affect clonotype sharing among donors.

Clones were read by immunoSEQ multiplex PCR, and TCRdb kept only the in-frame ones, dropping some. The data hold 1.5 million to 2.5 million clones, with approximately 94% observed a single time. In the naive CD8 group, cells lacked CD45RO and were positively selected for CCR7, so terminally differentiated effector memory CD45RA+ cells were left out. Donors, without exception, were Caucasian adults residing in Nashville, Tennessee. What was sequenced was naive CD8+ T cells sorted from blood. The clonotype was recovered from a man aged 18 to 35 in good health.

CDR3 nucleotide sequence: TGTGCCAGCAGTGGGGGGGCCGGGACAGGCCCCGAGCAGTACTTC. This translates into CASSGGAGTGPEQYF. V and J are TRBV27 and TRBJ2-7, with TRBD1 as a possible D gene (8 bases). CDR1 MNHEY and CDR2 SMNVEV come from the germline V gene (reference sequence). The ends were cut back, 5 bases at V and 6 bases at J, with 20 bases in the middle. There are 15 residues in the CDR3.